This record covers a single T cell receptor beta chain. Its antigen is not identified. Every donor, a Caucasian adult, lived in Nashville, Tennessee. Methods used by the authors: From ImmunoSEQ came sequences covering only the junction and carrying no quality scores, so filtering differed. Clones were read by immunoSEQ multiplex PCR, and TCRdb kept only the in-frame ones, dropping some. Clone size and the V and J calls come from that table; the DNA yielded D and trimming. Here the sample spans around 2.5 million clones, 93% being singletons. This sample stems from a study of shared clonotypes between healthy human individuals. Study results and caveats: Clonotype sharing among the donors was expected to vary with sequencing depth.

From germline, CDR1 is MNHEY and CDR2 SMNVEV (reference sequence). The V segment lost 2 bases and the J segment 2 bases; nucleotides outside the gene matches: 4. The CDR3 contains 16 residues. This sequence was found in a man younger than 35 in good health. Some clones in this sample may be carry-over from other donors' samples. This chain connects TRBV27 to TRBJ2-7; 12 bases align to TRBD2. Sequenced sample: naive CD4+ T cells from PBMCs. The sample's subset: CD45RA+ positively selected. CDR3 in amino acids: CASSLRLAGVTYEQYF. CDR3 coding DNA: TGTGCCAGCAGTTTACGACTAGCGGGAGTCACCTACGAGCAGTACTTC.